This T cell receptor (beta chain) was sequenced during a study of cytomegalovirus exposure and HLA in healthy donors (dated by TCRdb to 2015 to 2018). Regarding the complete study: In an earlier analysis of approximately 640 of the donors, about 270 Gb of sequence data and 90 million to 130 million unique TCR beta sequences from 180 million or so T cells were reported. An early release covering roughly 600 HLA-typed donors comprised about 310 gigabases of sequencing data and tens of millions of unique TCR sequences. The genetic ancestry cluster associated with self-reported Caucasian donors included about 84% of the roughly 400 genotyped donors. The study aimed to test whether cataloging public T cell receptors could reveal signatures of past pathogen exposure. The study profiled the T cell repertoires of approximately 700 subjects by immunosequencing and related them to cytomegalovirus serostatus. Besides the first cohort of some 670 subjects, a separate validation cohort made up of roughly 120 different subjects was used. To predict cytomegalovirus infection status, the study brought together high-throughput TCR immunosequencing, statistical association of individual TCRs with disease status, and machine learning. To study patterns of TCR occurrence, a later analysis re-analyzed previously published TCR beta repertoires from around 670 donors and added high-resolution HLA genotyping. The later analysis used no new phenotypic data to find candidate immune exposures, relying instead on TCR beta sequences and their occurrence across donors. An earlier analysis of about 620 of the donors applied high-throughput TCR beta sequencing to assess whether each TCR beta V gene segment acted as functional or pseudogenic. Donor age, sex, ethnicity and CMV serostatus were collected together with the repertoire data. In a later genetic analysis, genome-wide SNP genotypes for about 55% of the roughly 670 donors were used, and that subset was treated as a discovery cohort. All discovery cohort repertoires had been generated on a single sequencing platform. Both class I and class II loci were covered by HLA typing, at four-digit resolution. Typing coverage varied by locus: roughly 620-640 donors for A, B, C, DRB1 and DQB1; roughly 510 for DQA1; about 600 for DPA1; around 450 for DPB1. Roughly five DR-DQ haplotypes were treated as single units for association and clustering because of strong linkage in the cohort. Among approximately 370 genotyped donors of the cohort, an average of approximately 220,000 unique TCR beta nucleotide sequences was sequenced per donor, of which 15% to 20% were non-productive. Beyond this particular receptor, the publication reports: When HLA alleles, especially DR and DQ, strongly co-occurred, TCR associations were difficult to assign to individual alleles. A further reported finding was that TCR beta sequences accurately predicted the HLA-A and HLA-B alleles for most subjects in the first cohort. For the cohort, immune exposure information was limited to CMV serostatus. An association between a missense DCLRE1C variant and V-gene and J-gene trimming of TCR beta chains was found in a later genetic analysis and replicated in an independent cohort. Correlated functional status among segregating V segments might reflect linkage disequilibrium, but an unknown experimental factor could not be ruled out. In a later analysis, more than 15,000 TCR beta sequences were associated with specific HLA alleles at a false discovery rate of 0.05. Compared with equally common non-associated chains, HLA-associated TCR beta chains in a later analysis were more clonally expanded and had lower generation probabilities. The cohort was sequenced for TCR beta chains only, and without alpha or paired-chain data the features that could be detected were limited. The earlier analysis of nearly 600 of the donors excluded roughly 17 rarely observed V segments, including chromosome 9 orphons, because counts were too low. A later analysis reported that several top co-occurrence clusters appeared linked to parvovirus B19, influenza, CMV and Epstein-Barr virus. A few of the identified cytomegalovirus-associated TCR beta chains were confirmed in vitro to be specific for cytomegalovirus antigens. While some public TCRs were present in many individuals, most TCR sequences turned up only very rarely across donors. An earlier analysis of some 560 of the donors showed that most TCR beta V segments appeared in productive rearrangements either about 87% or about 30% of the time, which broadly matched IMGT annotations. In a later analysis, the rate of TCR association differed among HLA loci, with DRB1 alleles having the most associated TCRs and HLA-C alleles having the fewest. According to the authors, the approach could potentially be generalized to other disease states and immunological phenotypes. Some IMGT-functional V segments, including TRBV6-2 and TRBV6-3, could not be distinguished by the 87-base-pair reads and were therefore excluded. According to a later analysis, most CMV-associated TCR beta chains appeared to be HLA-restricted, and the HLA associations seemed to be driven largely by CMV exposure. A later genetic analysis reported fewer N-insertions in productive TCRs among donors in an Asian-associated ancestry cluster than the roughly 700-donor mean. In both the original and validation cohorts, the classifier was reported to diagnose cytomegalovirus status with high specificity and sensitivity. The presence/absence analyses assumed that sequencing depth was roughly uniform across donors, and that assumption may not be true. In the study, 150 to 200 TCR beta chains were listed as associated with cytomegalovirus. Because HLA typing was unavailable for some donors at each locus, only the typed subset was used in association tests. A cluster of highly shared sequence variants was judged likely to be a technical artifact of the sequencing pipeline.

The cohort comprised several hundred healthy bone marrow donors. At the time of sampling, every cohort member was nominally healthy, though immune exposures that went unrecorded were likely present. The donor tested CMV seronegative and was one of the 352 seronegative cohort members. Every donor gave a peripheral blood sample, and the peripheral blood mononuclear cells from that sample were used for TCR beta sequencing. The Qiagen DNeasy Blood Extraction Kit was used to extract genomic DNA from the blood cell samples. Worth noting for this clone: The specificity of this receptor is unknown. Base qualities are not at hand, and no much larger clone is one base apart.

CDR1 and CDR2 are drawn from the germline V gene: SGDLS, YYNGEE. Deletion took 6 bases off V and 0 bases off J, with a span of 19 bases between the germline ends. The CDR3 runs 17 residues from the cysteine to the phenylalanine. Only the CDR3 DNA is retained, 51 bases long and in frame from the first base. The method was the immunoSEQ multiplex PCR assay. For the multiplex PCR, a mixture combining 60 forward primers for TCR Vbeta segments and 13 reverse primers for TCR Jbeta segments was used. A multiplex PCR assay on genomic DNA amplified the CDR3 region of rearranged TCR beta genes. The Illumina HiSeq System was used to sequence the amplified TCR beta libraries as 87-base-pair reads. The original methods were these. In a later analysis, tens of millions of unique TCR beta chains were counted across the 666 repertoires, and around 11 million of these chains were shared by at least two donors. A nearest-neighbor algorithm error-corrected the raw reads and collapsed the reads into unique sequences, merging closely related sequences to remove PCR and sequencing errors. To assign V, D and J gene segments, CDR3 sequences were aligned to IMGT reference sequences. For a sequence to be retained, a match of at least six nucleotides to both a V gene segment and a J gene segment was required. Rearrangements were called productive when the CDR3 lacked stop codons and stayed in frame with V and J; all others were non-productive. Following IMGT convention, CDR3 was defined as the stretch from the second conserved V-encoded cysteine up to the conserved J-encoded phenylalanine. The earlier analysis of about 610 of the donors excluded sequences that lacked an unambiguous match to a single V gene segment. In an earlier analysis of 450 to 700 of the donors, V segments were called functional above 56.7% productive rearrangements and were called segregating when the between-donor standard deviation exceeded 5%. To diagnose cytomegalovirus status from the catalog of TCR beta chain sequences, a statistical classification framework was built. In a later analysis, V and J genes were assigned by comparing TCR nucleotide sequences against IMGT/GENE-DB human TR gene sequences. A later analysis assigned CDR3 sequences and most-parsimonious VDJ recombination scenarios with the TCRdist pipeline. In a later analysis, each TCR beta chain was defined by its CDR3 amino acid sequence together with its V-gene family, and reads lacking a unique V-gene family were excluded. A later analysis removed roughly 590 highly shared, low-generation-probability nucleotide sequences to deal with suspected cross-contamination and a sequencing artifact. In a later analysis, a clonal expansion index was calculated for each public chain from normalized within-repertoire ranks of inferred template counts. Generation probabilities in a later analysis came from a VDJ recombination model fitted to out-of-frame rearrangements, and those results were checked against IGoR. In a later analysis, hypergeometric tests were used to score TCR-TCR, TCR-HLA and TCR-CMV co-occurrence, with a repertoire-size bias correction applied to TCR pairs. To estimate false discovery rates, a later analysis permuted the HLA or CMV assignments 20 times. In a later analysis, co-occurring TCRs were grouped using DBSCAN, and TCRdist sequence similarity was added for clustering within HLA-allele-positive subsets. Repertoires with fewer than 30,000 or more than 120,000 public chains were left out of co-occurrence clustering, as were about 5 repertoires with anomalous nucleotide sharing. TCRdb provides this immuneACCESS table in a form limited to in-frame rearrangements. Some clones are lacking; in checked studies, under half of them reflect an unresolved V gene, and why the rest are absent is not known. The D gene and trimming were derived from the DNA, and the V and J assignments and clone size from that table. Here the sample has approximately 220,000 clones; over 60% occur a single time. 0.6% to 0.65% of the sample rests with the top ten.

Material: PBMCs. The V gene is TRBV9 and the J gene is TRBJ2-1; the D gene is unclear. The source is a man aged 18 to 30 in good health and CMV-seronegative. Here the CDR3 is given as CASNPSSAAYSYNEQFF. The DNA is as follows: TGTGCCAGCAACCCGAGTTCGGCGGCCTACTCCTACAATGAGCAGTTCTTC.